This T cell receptor beta chain derives from a study of T cells in Graves' hyperthyroidism and ophthalmopathy. Looked up from germline, CDR1 is MGHRA and CDR2 is YSYEKL. The CDR3 runs 16 residues. Trimming stripped 4 bases from V and 2 bases from J, with 15 bases between. Amplified regions were TCR beta CDR3 sequences from RNA transcripts. First-round RT-PCR targeting the TCR CDR3 was performed with the HTBI primer set. One entry per CDR3 protein, called by TCRdb with MiXCR from the multiplex PCR reads. There are a few hundred thousand distinct CDR3 sequences in the sample; 15% to 20% occur only once, and around 32% lies in the top ten. In making diagnoses, clinical symptoms, serum thyroxine and TRAb, thyroid ultrasound and orbital computed tomography were all used. Findings of the study overall: In the blood, most expanded thyroid clonotypes above 0.001 appeared as well.

This clonotype was seen ten or more times. As yet, its antigen is unknown. The source is a woman in her 30s with Graves' ophthalmopathy. The chain combines TRBV4-1 with TRBJ2-1, with D tentatively TRBD1 or TRBD2 (5 bases each). Sequencing was carried out using blood. The CDR3 region has the DNA TGCGCCAGCAGCCCCCTAATGCAGGGAGCCTACAATGAGCAGTTCTTC. Translating gives CASSPLMQGAYNEQFF.